The clone carrying this T cell receptor (beta chain) has at least ten counts. Arm-PCR with iRepertoire HTBI primers amplified the CDR3 regions for these TCR beta libraries. TCRdb redid the calling of the multiplex PCR reads with MiXCR, one entry per CDR3 protein. The table lists about 430,000 distinct CDR3 sequences, over 12% of them singletons. The record originates from a study of regulatory T cells in long-lasting Graves disease. Described time point: newly diagnosed GD, antithyroid drugs for less than 3 months. Construction of the TCR library relied on RNA isolated from PBMCs. Trimming left V 3 bases short and J 5 bases short, with 13 bases between. This CDR3 comprises 14 residues. This sample also appeared in a second study, on T cells in Graves' hyperthyroidism and ophthalmopathy. That paper notes: An initial round of RT-PCR targeting the TCR CDR3 relied on the HTBI primer set.

The source material was peripheral blood mononuclear cells (PBMCs), sampled at new diagnosis, from a patient treated with antithyroid drugs. The clonotype was recovered from a woman in her thirties or forties with Graves disease. The chain carries TRBV12-3 or TRBV12-4 and TRBJ1-2; weak D call: TRBD1 (6 bases). In nucleotides, the CDR3 is TGTGCCAGCAGTTTCGCCGGGGGCGCTTATGGCTACACCTTC. Encoded protein: CASSFAGGAYGYTF.